This entry is about one T cell receptor beta chain. This sample is drawn from a study of blood T cell repertoires in COVID-19. Trimming at V came to 5 bases and at J to 8 bases, leaving 5 bases not matched to a gene. This CDR3 comprises 15 residues. The V gene's germline CDR1 is MNHEY and CDR2 SVGAGI. Clones were read by immunoSEQ multiplex PCR, and TCRdb kept only the in-frame ones, dropping some. The table lists about 83,000 clones, about 85% of them singletons. The chain employs TRBV6-5 and TRBJ2-1; TRBD2 aligns across 14 bases. The source is a woman aged 50 to 65 with active or convalescent COVID-19. The material sequenced was peripheral blood. The CDR3 DNA reads as TGTGCCAGCAGTAGGACTAGCGGGGGGTCCTATGAGCAGTTCTTC. This sequence encodes CASSRTSGGSYEQFF.